This T cell receptor beta chain was captured by sequencing in a study of CD8+ T cells in alopecia areata. Study results and limitations: Across lesional scalp, and particularly alopecia totalis/universalis, clonality surpassed that of normal scalp. In scalp and blood, many expanded lesional clones persisted during tofacitinib.

Sequencing used cDNA as its template, made by extracting RNA and reverse transcribing it. Clones were read by immunoSEQ multiplex PCR, and TCRdb kept only the in-frame ones, dropping some. The sample holds about 210,000 clones, over 60% seen once. This clone was picked up a small number of times. Its specificity is not known. CDR1 is GTSNPN and CDR2 is SVGIG in the germline V gene (reference sequence). The CDR3 is 11 amino acids. Trimming stripped 1 base from V and 5 bases from J, with 3 bases between. The treatment here: oral pan-JAK inhibitor, 5-10 mg twice daily. From PBMCs, CD4+ and CD8+ T cells were sorted.

Sequenced here: CD4+ T cells sorted from blood, sampled at week 4, from a patient treated with tofacitinib. The clonotype comes from a human donor with alopecia areata. This rearrangement joins TRBV30 to TRBJ2-1, with unresolved D. CDR3 DNA sequence: TGTGCCTGGAGTGCTGACAATGAGCAGTTCTTC. It codes for CAWSADNEQFF.